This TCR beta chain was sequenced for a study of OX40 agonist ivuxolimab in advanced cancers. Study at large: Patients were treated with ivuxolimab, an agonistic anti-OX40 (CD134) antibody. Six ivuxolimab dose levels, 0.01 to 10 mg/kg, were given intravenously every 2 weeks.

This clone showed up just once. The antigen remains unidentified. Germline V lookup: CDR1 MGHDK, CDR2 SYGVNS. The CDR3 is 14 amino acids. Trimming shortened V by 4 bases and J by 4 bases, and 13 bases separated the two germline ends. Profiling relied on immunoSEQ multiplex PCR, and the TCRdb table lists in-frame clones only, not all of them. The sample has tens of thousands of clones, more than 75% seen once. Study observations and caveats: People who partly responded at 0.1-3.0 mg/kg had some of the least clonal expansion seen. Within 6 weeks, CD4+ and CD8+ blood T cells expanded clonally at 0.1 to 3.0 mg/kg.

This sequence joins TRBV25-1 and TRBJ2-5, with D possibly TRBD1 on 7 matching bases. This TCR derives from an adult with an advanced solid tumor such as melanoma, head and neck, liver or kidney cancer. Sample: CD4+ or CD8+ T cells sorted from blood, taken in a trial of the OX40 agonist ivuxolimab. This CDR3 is CASSGAGGRETQYF. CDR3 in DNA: TGTGCCAGCAGTGGGGCAGGGGGGAGAGAGACCCAGTACTTC.